The next 11 T cell receptor beta chains were all read from a single sample in a study of blood T cells in healthy people across ages. Next came a second PCR, run for about 7 to 12 cycles, which used a sample-barcoded 5' primer along with a J-beta primer mix. TCRdb processed the 5' RACE reads anew with MiXCR; each CDR3 protein has one entry. This sample has roughly 500,000 distinct CDR3 sequences; 25% to 30% occur once, and the top ten carry roughly 18%. Input material: blood. These TCRs come from a woman in her sixties or seventies in good health.

V is TRBV20-1 and J is TRBJ1-5; tentatively, D is TRBD1 (5 bases). CDR1 and CDR2 from the germline V gene are DFQATT and SNEGSKA (reference sequence). The germline V and J ends were trimmed by 3 bases and 1 base, with 7 bases remaining between them. The CDR3 consists of 13 residues. The DNA for the CDR3 is TGCAGTGCTAGCACAGGAAGCAATCAGCCCCAGCATTTT. Its protein is CSASTGSNQPQHF.

This clonotype appeared a few times. The chain couples TRBV5-1 to TRBJ2-1; tentatively, D is TRBD1 or TRBD2 (6 bases each). The CDR3 is 15 residues long. Germline CDR1 reads SGHRS; CDR2 reads YFSETQ. Trimming pared 4 bases from V and 4 bases from J, leaving 15 bases between. CDR3 DNA sequence: TGCGCCAGCAGCCAGATAGGGGGGAGTTACAATGAGCAGTTCTTC. Translating gives CASSQIGGSYNEQFF.

The sample holds a few counts of this clonotype. The chain joins TRBV7-2 to TRBJ2-2, with 8 nucleotides matching TRBD1. Trimming cost V 5 bases and J 11 bases; bases outside gene matches: 10. The germline CDR1 and CDR2 sequences are SGHTA and FQGNSA. CDR3 length equals 14 residues. The CDR3 nucleotides are TGTGCCAGCAGCCCGACACGACAGGGGAATGAGCTGTTTTTT. Translated: CASSPTRQGNELFF.

The gene calls are TRBV5-1 and TRBJ2-7, with 7 bases that match TRBD1. V gave up 1 base and J gave up 5 bases; unmatched junction bases: 12. Germline lookup yields CDR1 SGHRS and CDR2 YFSETQ. This CDR3 region has 16 residues. The CDR3 coding sequence is TGCGCCAGCAGCTTGCCCCGAATACAGGGGATAGACGAGCAGTACTTC. Protein: CASSLPRIQGIDEQYF.

This clonotype was counted a few times. The chain uses TRBV4-3 and TRBJ2-1; 8 bases agree with TRBD1. V dropped 0 bases and J dropped 7; count of bases not matched to a gene: 11. CDR3 length: 17 residues. CDR1 and CDR2 from the germline V gene are LGHNA and YSLEER. CDR3 nucleotide sequence: TGCGCCAGCAGCCAAGATCCCAGGGGGCGATCTAGGAATGAGCAGTTCTTC. It encodes CASSQDPRGRSRNEQFF.

This sequence joins TRBV24-1 and TRBJ1-2; D is undetermined. The CDR3 runs to 15 residues. Trimming shortened V by 7 bases and J by 1 base, and 15 bases separated the two germline ends. CDR1 and CDR2 from the germline V gene are KGHDR and SFDVKD. In DNA, the CDR3 is TGTGCCACCAGACCCGACTATGCCGGTAACTATGGCTACACCTTC. Amino acid sequence: CATRPDYAGNYGYTF.

This chain connects TRBV5-5 to TRBJ2-6; TRBD2 is a possible D gene (5 bases). CDR3 size: 18 residues. V shed 1 base and J shed 0 bases, with 14 bases lying between them. Per the germline V gene, CDR1 is SGHKS and CDR2 is YYEKEE (reference sequence). The CDR3 loop reads CASSLLPLGSSGANVLTF. The CDR3 bases are TGTGCCAGCAGCTTGTTGCCCCTAGGGAGCTCTGGGGCCAACGTCCTGACTTTC.

The chain employs TRBV7-9 and TRBJ1-4; D may be TRBD1 (5 bases). The CDR3 is 14 amino acids. Germline CDR1 reads SEHNR; CDR2 reads FQNEAQ (reference sequence). V lost 3 bases and J 5 bases, leaving 10 bases between the germline ends. The CDR3 is CASSLDTGNEKLFF. The CDR3 DNA reads TGTGCCAGCAGCTTGGACACTGGAAATGAAAAACTGTTTTTT.

There are a few counts of this clonotype. Written as DNA, the CDR3 is TGCAGTGCTAGAAGGCGGGACAGGGATTATGGCTACACCTTC. It is translated as CSARRRDRDYGYTF. The chain carries TRBV20-1 and TRBJ1-2, with 9 bases identical to TRBD1. CDR1 and CDR2 from the germline V gene are DFQATT and SNEGSKA (reference sequence). V was pared by 2 bases and J by 5 bases, with 6 bases of the junction left unmatched. The length of the CDR3 is 14 residues.

This clonotype was seen a few times. V gene TRBV5-8 combines with J gene TRBJ1-5, with 7 bases lining up with TRBD1. The CDR3 consists of 18 residues. The germline V gene has CDR1 SGHTS and CDR2 YDEGEE. V lost 1 base, J lost 1 base, and 11 bases stayed unmatched. DNA for the CDR3: TGTGCCAGCAGCTTGTGGGGACAGAGAAAGACCAGCAATCAGCCCCAGCATTTT. It translates to CASSLWGQRKTSNQPQHF.

The table lists this clonotype with a few counts. The chain employs TRBV20-1 and TRBJ2-5, with D possibly matching TRBD1 (6 bases). Per the germline V gene, CDR1 is DFQATT and CDR2 is SNEGSKA (reference sequence). The CDR3 length is 11 residues. V gave up 5 bases and J gave up 5 bases, with 9 bases separating them. In DNA form, the CDR3 reads TGCAGTGCTTACAGGGTGGAGACCCAGTACTTC. Its protein product is CSAYRVETQYF.